Below, 17 T cell receptor beta chains from the same sample are listed, as sequenced in a study of Graves' ophthalmopathy and Graves' hyperthyroidism. Amplifying from RNA transcripts, the study obtained TCR beta CDR3 regions. An initial RT-PCR round employing HTBI primers preceded a second-round multiplex PCR. TCRdb re-analysed the multiplex PCR reads in MiXCR, keeping a single row per CDR3 protein. The data hold hundreds of thousands of distinct CDR3 sequences, with 35% to 50% observed a single time. Sample: peripheral blood. The source is an adult man with Graves' ophthalmopathy.

The sample holds many counts of this clonotype. The V call is TRBV4-1, the J call TRBJ1-1, with 9 bases identical to TRBD1. The CDR3 sequence is 12 residues long. Unmatched junction bases numbered 2, after V lost 4 bases and J lost 8 bases. Germline assignment: CDR1 MGHRA and CDR2 YSYEKL. Written as DNA, the CDR3 is TGCGCCAGCAGCCGAACAGGGGGCGAAGCTTTCTTT. This translates into CASSRTGGEAFF.

This clonotype was counted between two and nine times. The genes are TRBV4-1 and TRBJ1-5; D gene unclear. Germline V lookup: CDR1 MGHRA, CDR2 YSYEKL. The CDR3 loop spans 14 amino acids. Trimming stripped 4 bases from V and 4 bases from J, with 11 bases between. Here the CDR3 DNA reads TGCGCCAGCAGCCTGAGATCAAAGAATCAGCCCCAGCATTTT. As protein: CASSLRSKNQPQHF.

This clonotype has just a few counts. This chain uses TRBV7-9 with TRBJ2-2; 9 bases agree with TRBD1. The trim removed 2 bases at V and 3 bases at J, leaving 4 bases unmatched. CDR1 and CDR2 from the germline V gene are SEHNR and FQNEAQ (reference sequence). The CDR3 loop spans 16 amino acids. CDR3: CASSLLDRGYTGELFF. The CDR3, as DNA: TGTGCCAGCAGCTTACTGGACAGGGGATACACCGGGGAGCTGTTTTTT.

At least ten counts were recorded for this clonotype. The CDR3 DNA follows: TGTGCCAGCAGCTTAGGGGACAGGGGTTACGCTGAAGCTTTCTTT. Translation gives CASSLGDRGYAEAFF. V usage is TRBV7-9 and J usage is TRBJ1-1, with 10 bases lining up with TRBD1. The CDR3 totals 15 residues. V lost 1 base to trimming and J lost 6 bases; unmatched junction nucleotides: 5. The germline V gene encodes CDR1 SEHNR and CDR2 FQNEAQ (reference sequence). Looking up the rest from reference TRBV7-9 and TRBJ1-1 gives the full variable domain: DTGVSQNPRHKITKRGQNVTFRCDPISEHNRLYWYRQTLGQGPEFLTYFQNEAQLEKSRLLSDRFSAERPKGSFSTLEIQRTEQGDSAMYLCASSLGDRGYAEAFFGQGTRLTVV.

This clonotype was counted once. The CDR3 coding sequence is TGTGCCAGCAGCCCCATTAGGACTAGCGGGGGGGCCGAGACCCAGTACTTC. Protein: CASSPIRTSGGAETQYF. The V and J genes are TRBV25-1 and TRBJ2-5, with TRBD2 matching 15 bases. V lost 6 bases and J lost 5; bases outside the gene matches: 10. This CDR3 is 17 amino acids long. CDR1 and CDR2 from the germline V gene are MGHDK and SYGVNS.

The chain combines TRBV19 with TRBJ1-5; TRBD1 matches at 12 bases. The CDR3 runs 13 residues. The V and J ends lost 11 bases and 6 bases, in that order; junction bases with no gene match: 5. Germline V gene lookup returns CDR1 LNHDA and CDR2 SQIVND (reference sequence). CDR3 DNA sequence: TGTGCCTCCGGGACAGGGGGCGGTCAGCCCCAGCATTTT. Its translation is CASGTGGGQPQHF. The entire variable domain, with the rest obtained from reference TRBV19 and TRBJ1-5, is as follows: DGGITQSPKYLFRKEGQNVTLSCEQNLNHDAMYWYRQDPGQGLRLIYYSQIVNDFQKGDIAEGYSVSREKKESFPLTVTSAQKNPTAFYLCASGTGGGQPQHFGDGTRLSIL.

The V and J genes are TRBV25-1 and TRBJ2-7, with D perhaps assigned TRBD1 or TRBD2 (5 bases each). Trimming shortened V by 10 bases and J by 6 bases, and 7 bases separated the two germline ends. Germline V gives CDR1 MGHDK, CDR2 SYGVNS. The CDR3 runs to 9 residues. The CDR3 protein is CATGTEQYF. DNA for the CDR3: TGTGCCACAGGGACCGAGCAGTACTTC.

This clonotype appeared a few times. V gene TRBV6-2 or TRBV6-3 combines with J gene TRBJ2-7; weak D call: TRBD1 (5 bases). CDR3 length equals 14 residues. V lost 0 bases, J lost 5 bases, and 11 bases lay in between. CDR1 is MNHEY, CDR2 SVGEGT, per germline. This chain's CDR3 is CASSYSQGSHEQYF. Written as DNA, the CDR3 is TGTGCCAGCAGTTACTCGCAGGGATCGCACGAGCAGTACTTC.

The gene calls are TRBV10-3 and TRBJ2-6, with D uncertain. The CDR3 runs to 17 residues. The germline gives CDR1 ENHRY, CDR2 SYGVKD. V was clipped by 10 bases and J by 0 bases, with 19 bases between them. CDR3 sequence (DNA): TGTGCCACGGAACACGAGTTGATAAGCTCTGGGGCCAACGTCCTGACTTTC. Amino acids: CATEHELISSGANVLTF.

This clonotype was observed many times. The gene calls are TRBV7-8 and TRBJ1-5; a weak D match, TRBD1 (6 bases). V was shortened by 3 bases and J by 6 bases, with 15 bases between the two germline ends. From germline, CDR1 is SGHVS and CDR2 FQNEAQ. The CDR3 loop spans 15 amino acids. The DNA of the CDR3 is TGTGCCAGCAGCTTGGGGGGGCATAGCGGTCAGCCCCAGCATTTT. As protein: CASSLGGHSGQPQHF.

Regarding this clonotype: One end of the junction is discordant with germline, which a read error may explain. The V and J genes are TRBV12-3 or TRBV12-4 and TRBJ2-7; D perhaps matches TRBD2 (6 bases). This CDR3 contains 13 residues. This CDR3 reads CASTLLAGREQYF. The DNA for the CDR3 is TGTGCCAGCACTTTACTGGCGGGACGCGAGCAGTACTTC.

The J gene is TRBJ1-2, the V gene TRBV5-1; D gene uncertain. This CDR3 is built from 14 residues. Germline V gene lookup returns CDR1 SGHRS and CDR2 YFSETQ. V lost 3 bases to trimming and J lost 5 bases, with 14 bases between them. The CDR3 sequence: CASSWGTVGYGYTF. The CDR3 nucleotides read TGCGCCAGCAGCTGGGGTACGGTTGGTTATGGCTACACCTTC. The full variable domain, rest sourced from reference TRBV5-1 and TRBJ1-2, is KAGVTQTPRYLIKTRGQQVTLSCSPISGHRSVSWYQQTPGQGLQFLFEYFSETQRNKGNFPGRFSGRQFSNSRSEMNVSTLELGDSALYLCASSWGTVGYGYTFGSGTRLTVV.

This clonotype was detected ten times or more. CDR3 bases: TGTGCCAGCAGCGGGTATGGCTACACCTTC. It specifies CASSGYGYTF. The chain carries TRBV9 and TRBJ1-2; D is unclear. CDR1 and CDR2 from the germline V gene are SGDLS and YYNGEE. The CDR3 has 10 residues. V was pared by 3 bases and J by 5 bases, with 2 bases between.

This clonotype has at least ten counts. The rearrangement joins TRBV7-8 to TRBJ1-3; D call uncertain. The CDR3 loop spans 14 amino acids. Germline V CDR1 and CDR2: SGHVS, FQNEAQ. Trimming removed 1 base from V and 4 bases from J, with 8 bases in between. This CDR3 reads CASSLVGPGNTIYF. In DNA, the CDR3 is TGTGCCAGCAGCTTAGTAGGGCCCGGAAACACCATATATTTT.

The genes are TRBV6-1 and TRBJ1-1; D unresolved. Germline CDR1 is MNHNS and CDR2 is SASEGT. This CDR3 has 15 residues. V was trimmed by 10 bases and J by 0 bases, leaving 18 bases between them. CDR3 coding DNA: TGTGCCATAACCGGCAGGCTGCCTATGAACACTGAAGCTTTCTTT. This gives the protein CAITGRLPMNTEAFF.

This clonotype was found many times. The J gene is TRBJ2-7, the V gene TRBV20-1; 10 nucleotides line up with TRBD1. CDR3 length equals 13 residues. After removal of 2 bases from V and 6 bases from J, the junction contained 4 bases not matched to a gene. CDR1 is DFQATT and CDR2 is SNEGSKA in the germline V gene (reference sequence). CDR3 nucleotides: TGCAGTGCTAGAACCGGGACAGGGGTCGAGCAGTACTTC. It yields the protein CSARTGTGVEQYF.

The rearrangement links TRBV7-9 to TRBJ2-5; TRBD1 aligns across 7 bases. The CDR3 has 15 amino acids. J lost 2 bases, V lost 4 bases, and 7 bases had no gene match. CDR1 is SEHNR and CDR2 is FQNEAQ in the germline V gene (reference sequence). CDR3 bases: TGTGCCAGCAGCTACGAGACAGGGAGACAAGAGACCCAGTACTTC. It specifies CASSYETGRQETQYF.